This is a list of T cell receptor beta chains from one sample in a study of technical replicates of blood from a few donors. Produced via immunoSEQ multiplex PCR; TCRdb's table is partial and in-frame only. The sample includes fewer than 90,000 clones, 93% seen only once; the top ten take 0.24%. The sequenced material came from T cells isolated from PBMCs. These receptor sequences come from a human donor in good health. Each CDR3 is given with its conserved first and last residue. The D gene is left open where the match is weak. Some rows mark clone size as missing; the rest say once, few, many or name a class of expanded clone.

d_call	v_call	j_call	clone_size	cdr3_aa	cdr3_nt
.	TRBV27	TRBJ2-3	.	CASSLQGFNTQYF	TGTGCCAGCAGTTTACAGGGGTTCAATACGCAGTATTTT
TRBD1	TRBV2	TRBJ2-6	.	CASRLGQGARGANVLTF	TGTGCCAGCAGACTCGGACAGGGGGCGCGGGGGGCCAACGTCCTGACTTTC
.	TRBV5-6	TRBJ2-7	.	CASSNTIHAYEQYF	TGTGCCAGCAGCAATACAATCCACGCCTACGAGCAGTACTTC
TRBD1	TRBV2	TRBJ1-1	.	CASSGRTGPIMNTEAFF	TGTGCCAGCAGCGGTCGGACAGGGCCTATCATGAACACTGAAGCTTTCTTT
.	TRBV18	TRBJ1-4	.	CASSPPPRQGWGEKLFF	TGTGCCAGCTCACCACCTCCCCGCCAGGGGTGGGGTGAAAAACTGTTTTTT
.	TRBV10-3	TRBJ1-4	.	CAISEGAANEKLFF	TGTGCCATCAGTGAGGGGGCAGCTAATGAAAAACTGTTTTTT
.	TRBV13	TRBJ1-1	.	CASSLEGENTEAFF	TGTGCCAGCAGCTTAGAGGGGGAGAACACTGAAGCTTTCTTT
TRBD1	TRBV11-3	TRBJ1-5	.	CASSLEDRGGSNQPQHF	TGTGCCAGCAGCTTAGAGGACAGGGGTGGTAGCAATCAGCCCCAGCATTTT
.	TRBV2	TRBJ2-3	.	CASSGPSTDTQYF	TGTGCCAGCAGTGGTCCGAGCACAGATACGCAGTATTTT
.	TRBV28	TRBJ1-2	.	CASRTFGYGYTF	TGTGCCAGCAGGACTTTTGGTTATGGCTACACCTTC
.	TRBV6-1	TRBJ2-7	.	CASSDSPGYEQYF	TGTGCCAGCAGTGATTCCCCGGGCTACGAGCAGTACTTC
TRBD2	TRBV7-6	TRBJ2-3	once	CASSRESGGDMTDTQYF	TGTGCCAGCAGCCGAGAGAGCGGGGGGGATATGACAGATACGCAGTATTTT
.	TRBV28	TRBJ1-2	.	CASSAGGYGYTF	TGTGCCAGCAGCGCGGGAGGTTATGGCTACACCTTC
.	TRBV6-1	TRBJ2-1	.	CASSEAAGQYNEQFF	TGTGCCAGCAGTGAAGCAGCGGGACAATACAATGAGCAGTTCTTC
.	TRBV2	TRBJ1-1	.	CASSEEQGGLTEAFF	TGTGCCAGCAGTGAAGAACAGGGCGGGCTCACTGAAGCTTTCTTT
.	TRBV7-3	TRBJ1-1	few	CASSLSGMGTEAFF	TGTGCCAGCAGCTTATCAGGGATGGGCACTGAAGCTTTCTTT
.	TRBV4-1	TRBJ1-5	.	CASSQEAGVSNQPQHF	TGCGCCAGCAGCCAAGAGGCGGGAGTTAGCAATCAGCCCCAGCATTTT
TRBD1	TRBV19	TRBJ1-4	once	CARTTGVGNEKLFF	TGTGCCAGGACGACAGGGGTGGGTAATGAAAAACTGTTTTTT